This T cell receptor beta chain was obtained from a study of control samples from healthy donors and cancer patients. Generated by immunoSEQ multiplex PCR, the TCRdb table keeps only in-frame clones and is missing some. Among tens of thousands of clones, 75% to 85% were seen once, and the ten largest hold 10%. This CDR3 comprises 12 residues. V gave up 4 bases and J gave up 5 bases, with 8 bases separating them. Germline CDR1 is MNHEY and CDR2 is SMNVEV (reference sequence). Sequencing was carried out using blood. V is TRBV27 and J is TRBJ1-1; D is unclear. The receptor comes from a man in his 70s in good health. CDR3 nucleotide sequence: TGTGCCAGCAGTTCACCAATGACTGAAGCTTTCTTT. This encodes CASSSPMTEAFF.